The source of this T cell receptor (beta chain) is a study of blood T cell repertoires in COVID-19. For the study at large: The United States, Italy and Spain supplied acute and convalescent COVID-19 samples.

Produced via immunoSEQ multiplex PCR; TCRdb's table is partial and in-frame only. The sample has some 190,000 clones, about 88% seen once. The sample holds a few counts of this clone. The V gene's germline CDR1 is SGHRS and CDR2 YFSETQ. V lost 4 bases, J lost 4 bases, and 9 bases stayed unmatched. This CDR3 is built from 16 residues. Participants spanned ages roughly 18 to 95 years and resided in over 20 US areas. The source is a woman in her twenties or thirties who had recovered from COVID-19. The chain recombines TRBV5-1 with TRBJ1-3, with 9 bases matching TRBD1. The sequenced material came from PBMCs or T cells enriched from blood (not recorded which). CDR3 DNA sequence: TGCGCCAGCAGCCCGGACAGGGGTCGACGAGGAAACACCATATATTTT. Its protein is CASSPDRGRRGNTIYF. Drawing the rest from reference TRBV5-1 and TRBJ1-3, the complete variable domain is KAGVTQTPRYLIKTRGQQVTLSCSPISGHRSVSWYQQTPGQGLQFLFEYFSETQRNKGNFPGRFSGRQFSNSRSEMNVSTLELGDSALYLCASSPDRGRRGNTIYFGEGSWLTVV.